One and the same sample provided the 7 T cell receptor beta chains below, sequenced in a study of blood T cell repertoires in COVID-19. Assay: immunoSEQ multiplex PCR; the TCRdb copy retains only in-frame clones and omits some. This sample has roughly 80,000 clones, with 88% found just once. The material sequenced was peripheral blood. The receptors derive from a human donor in a cohort sampled during active COVID-19.

The sample holds one count of this clone. The rearrangement uses TRBV15 and TRBJ1-4; no firm D call. V was trimmed by 3 bases and J by 0 bases, leaving 14 bases between them. The CDR3 runs 17 residues. Germline V gene data show CDR1 as LNHNV and CDR2 as YYDKDF (reference sequence). CDR3 coding DNA: TGTGCCACCAGCAGGGGTGGAGGGATCGCAACTAATGAAAAACTGTTTTTT. This encodes CATSRGGGIATNEKLFF.

The chain employs TRBV20-1 and TRBJ1-3, with D unresolved. Trimming pared 3 bases from V and 5 bases from J, leaving 14 bases between. The CDR3 length is 14 residues. Germline V gene data show CDR1 as DFQATT and CDR2 as SNEGSKA (reference sequence). CDR3 DNA sequence: TGCAGTGCTAGTTCGAGGGAGGCGCGAAACACCATATATTTT. The encoded protein is CSASSREARNTIYF.

This chain joins TRBV11-3 and TRBJ2-2; D unclear. The V and J ends lost 0 bases and 0 bases respectively, with 8 bases between them. From germline, CDR1 is SGHNT and CDR2 YENEEA. The CDR3 runs to 16 residues. CDR3 coding DNA: TGTGCCAGCAGCTTAGAGCTGGGCTCGAACACCGGGGAGCTGTTTTTT. Translating gives CASSLELGSNTGELFF.

This clone was seen more than once but under ten times. The chain combines TRBV27 with TRBJ2-1, with 13 bases lining up with TRBD2. V lost 4 bases to trimming and J lost 6 bases; unmatched junction nucleotides: 0. The CDR3 covers 14 residues. Germline loops: CDR1 MNHEY, CDR2 SMNVEV (reference sequence). CDR3 protein: CASSWTSGGNEQFF. The CDR3 nucleotides read TGTGCCAGCAGTTGGACTAGCGGGGGCAATGAGCAGTTCTTC.

This chain links TRBV25-1 with TRBJ2-1, with a tentative D call TRBD2 (6 bases). The germline V gene has CDR1 MGHDK and CDR2 SYGVNS. The CDR3 has 15 amino acids. The V and J ends lost 1 base and 4 bases respectively, with 11 bases between them. The DNA of the CDR3 is TGTGCCAGCAGTGAATCGTGGGGGACTTACAATGAGCAGTTCTTC. Encoded protein: CASSESWGTYNEQFF. Together with reference TRBV25-1 and TRBJ2-1, the CDR3 gives the full variable domain: EADIYQTPRYLVIGTGKKITLECSQTMGHDKMYWYQQDPGMELHLIHYSYGVNSTEKGDLSSESTVSRIRTEHFPLTLESARPSHTSQYLCASSESWGTYNEQFFGPGTRLTVL.

This sequence joins TRBV6-5 and TRBJ2-7; 8 bases are shared with TRBD1. There are 14 residues in the CDR3. Per the germline V gene, CDR1 is MNHEY and CDR2 is SVGAGI. The V and J ends lost 7 bases and 3 bases, in that order; junction bases with no gene match: 8. CDR3 in amino acids: CASNTGTGLYEQYF. CDR3 bases: TGTGCCAGCAATACCGGGACAGGACTCTACGAGCAGTACTTC.

The chain employs TRBV19 and TRBJ1-1, with D perhaps matching TRBD1 (5 bases). CDR1 is LNHDA and CDR2 is SQIVND in the germline V gene (reference sequence). Between the trimmed V and J ends, which lost 7 bases and 7 bases, there was a span of 16 bases. The CDR3 is 13 amino acids. The CDR3 reads CASTKRTGVEAFF. As DNA, the CDR3 is TGTGCCAGTACCAAGAGGACGGGGGTTGAAGCTTTCTTT.